This TCR beta chain was captured by sequencing in a study of shared clonotypes between healthy human individuals. Libraries were prepared by immunoSEQ multiplex PCR; TCRdb keeps only in-frame clonotypes and omits some of them. Here the sample spans 2 million to 3 million clones, more than 85% being singletons. This CDR3 comprises 11 residues. Trimming took 2 bases from V and 4 from J, leaving 5 bases between them. The V gene's germline CDR1 is GTSNPN and CDR2 SVGIG (reference sequence). Sequenced input: naive CD4+ T cells from PBMCs. Subset described: CD45RA+ positively selected. The chain carries TRBV30 and TRBJ2-5; D gene uncertain. The TCR sequence derives from a man younger than 30 in good health. Some clones in this sample may be carry-over from other donors' samples. CDR3 nucleotides: TGTGCCTGGAGTCCATCAGAGACCCAGTACTTC. Residues: CAWSPSETQYF.